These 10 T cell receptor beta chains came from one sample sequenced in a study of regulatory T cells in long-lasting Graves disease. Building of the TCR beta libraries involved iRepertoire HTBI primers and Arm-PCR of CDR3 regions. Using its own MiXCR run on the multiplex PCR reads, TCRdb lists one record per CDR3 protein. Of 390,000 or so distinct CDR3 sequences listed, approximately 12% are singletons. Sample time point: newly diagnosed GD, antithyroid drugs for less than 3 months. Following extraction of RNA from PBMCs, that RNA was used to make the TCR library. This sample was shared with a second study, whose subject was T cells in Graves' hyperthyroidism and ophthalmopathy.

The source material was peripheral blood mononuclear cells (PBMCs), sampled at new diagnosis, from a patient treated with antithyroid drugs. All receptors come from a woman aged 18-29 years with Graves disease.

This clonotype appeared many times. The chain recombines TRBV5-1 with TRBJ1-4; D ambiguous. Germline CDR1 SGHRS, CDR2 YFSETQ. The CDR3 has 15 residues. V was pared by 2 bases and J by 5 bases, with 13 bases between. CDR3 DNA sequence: TGCGCCAGCAGCTTTATCTGGGGAGAGAATGAAAAACTGTTTTTT. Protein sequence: CASSFIWGENEKLFF.

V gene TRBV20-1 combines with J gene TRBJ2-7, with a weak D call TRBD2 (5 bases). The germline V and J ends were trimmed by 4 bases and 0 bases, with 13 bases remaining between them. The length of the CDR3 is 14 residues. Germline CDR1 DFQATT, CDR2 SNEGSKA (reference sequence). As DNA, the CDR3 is TGCAGTGCTATTGCAGCGGACCCCTCCTACGAGCAGTACTTC. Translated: CSAIAADPSYEQYF.

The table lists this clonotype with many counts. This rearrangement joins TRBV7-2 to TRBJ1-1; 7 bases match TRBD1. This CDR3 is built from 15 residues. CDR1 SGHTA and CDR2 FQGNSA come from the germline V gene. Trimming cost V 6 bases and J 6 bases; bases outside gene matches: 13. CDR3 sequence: CASRPDRVMRAEAFF. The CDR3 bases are TGTGCCAGCAGACCCGACAGGGTCATGCGTGCTGAAGCTTTCTTT.

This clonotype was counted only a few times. Here the CDR3 reads CASSTEERPTEAFF. The CDR3 DNA is TGTGCCAGCAGTACAGAGGAGAGACCCACTGAAGCTTTCTTT. The V gene is TRBV9, the J gene TRBJ1-1, with D uncertain. CDR1 SGDLS and CDR2 YYNGEE come from the germline V gene. CDR3 length: 14 amino acids. Trimming pared 5 bases from V and 4 bases from J, leaving 15 bases between.

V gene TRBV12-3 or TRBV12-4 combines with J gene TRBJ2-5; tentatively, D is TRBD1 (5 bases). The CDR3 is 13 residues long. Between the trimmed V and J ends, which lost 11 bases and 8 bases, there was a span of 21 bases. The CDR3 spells CASSTRSQGTQYF. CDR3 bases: TGTGCCTCCAGCACCAGGAGCCAGGGAACCCAGTACTTC.

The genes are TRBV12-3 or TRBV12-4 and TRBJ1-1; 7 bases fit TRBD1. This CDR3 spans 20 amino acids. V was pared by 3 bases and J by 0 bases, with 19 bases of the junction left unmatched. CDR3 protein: CASSFPEAPTGWGMNTEAFF. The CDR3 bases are TGTGCCAGCAGTTTTCCCGAAGCCCCGACAGGGTGGGGGATGAACACTGAAGCTTTCTTT.

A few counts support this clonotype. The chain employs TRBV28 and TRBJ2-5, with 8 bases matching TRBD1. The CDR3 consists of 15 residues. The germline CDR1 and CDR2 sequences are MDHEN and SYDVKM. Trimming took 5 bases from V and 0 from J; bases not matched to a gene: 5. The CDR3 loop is CASSMGDRYQETQYF. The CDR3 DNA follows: TGTGCCAGCAGTATGGGGGACAGGTACCAAGAGACCCAGTACTTC. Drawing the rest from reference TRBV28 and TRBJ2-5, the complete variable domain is DVKVTQSSRYLVKRTGEKVFLECVQDMDHENMFWYRQDPGLGLRLIYFSYDVKMKEKGDIPEGYSVSREKKERFSLILESASTNQTSMYLCASSMGDRYQETQYFGPGTRLLVL.

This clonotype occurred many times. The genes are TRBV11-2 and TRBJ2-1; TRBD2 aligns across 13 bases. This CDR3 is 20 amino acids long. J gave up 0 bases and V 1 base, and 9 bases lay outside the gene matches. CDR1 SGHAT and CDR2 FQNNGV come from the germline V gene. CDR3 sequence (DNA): TGTGCCAGCAGCTTAGTACCGGGGACTAGCGGGGAGAGCTCCTACAATGAGCAGTTCTTC. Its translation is CASSLVPGTSGESSYNEQFF. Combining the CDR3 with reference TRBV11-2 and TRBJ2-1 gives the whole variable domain EAGVAQSPRYKIIEKRQSVAFWCNPISGHATLYWYQQILGQGPKLLIQFQNNGVVDDSQLPKDRFSAERLKGVDSTLKIQPAKLEDSAVYLCASSLVPGTSGESSYNEQFFGPGTRLTVL.

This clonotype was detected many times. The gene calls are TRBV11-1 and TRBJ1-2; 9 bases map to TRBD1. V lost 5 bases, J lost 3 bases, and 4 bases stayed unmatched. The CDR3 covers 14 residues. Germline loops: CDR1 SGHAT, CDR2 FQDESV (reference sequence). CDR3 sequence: CASSADRGDYGYTF. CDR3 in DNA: TGTGCCAGCAGCGCGGACAGGGGAGACTATGGCTACACCTTC.

The CDR3 sequence is CAISTENTEAFF. DNA of the CDR3: TGTGCCATCAGCACAGAGAACACTGAAGCTTTCTTT. The J gene is TRBJ1-1, the V gene TRBV10-3, with D unclear. V dropped 6 bases and J dropped 1 base, with 6 bases sitting between them. Germline lookup yields CDR1 ENHRY and CDR2 SYGVKD. This CDR3 spans 12 amino acids.